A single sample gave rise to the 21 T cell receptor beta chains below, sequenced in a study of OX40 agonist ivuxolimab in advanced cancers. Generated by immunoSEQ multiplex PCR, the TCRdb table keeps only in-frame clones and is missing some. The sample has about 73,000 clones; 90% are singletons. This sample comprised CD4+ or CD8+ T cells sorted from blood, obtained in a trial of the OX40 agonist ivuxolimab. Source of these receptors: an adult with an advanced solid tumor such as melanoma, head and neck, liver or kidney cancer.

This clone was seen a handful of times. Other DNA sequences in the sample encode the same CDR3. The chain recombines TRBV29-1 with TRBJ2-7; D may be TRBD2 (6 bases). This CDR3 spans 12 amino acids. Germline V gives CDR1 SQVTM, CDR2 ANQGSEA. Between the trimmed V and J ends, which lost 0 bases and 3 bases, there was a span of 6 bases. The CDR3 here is CSVEDSGYEQYF. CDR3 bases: TGCAGCGTTGAAGATAGCGGCTACGAGCAGTACTTC.

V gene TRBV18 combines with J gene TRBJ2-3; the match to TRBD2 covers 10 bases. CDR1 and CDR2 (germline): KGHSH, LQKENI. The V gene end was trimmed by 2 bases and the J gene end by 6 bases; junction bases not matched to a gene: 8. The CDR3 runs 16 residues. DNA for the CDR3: TGTGCCAGCTCACCAAGGCTAGCGGGAGATCCGGATACGCAGTATTTT. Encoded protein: CASSPRLAGDPDTQYF. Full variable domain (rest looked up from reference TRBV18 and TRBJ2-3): NAGVMQNPRHLVRRRGQEARLRCSPMKGHSHVYWYRQLPEEGLKFMVYLQKENIIDESGMPKERFSAEFPKEGPSILRIQQVVRGDSAAYFCASSPRLAGDPDTQYFGPGTRLTVL.

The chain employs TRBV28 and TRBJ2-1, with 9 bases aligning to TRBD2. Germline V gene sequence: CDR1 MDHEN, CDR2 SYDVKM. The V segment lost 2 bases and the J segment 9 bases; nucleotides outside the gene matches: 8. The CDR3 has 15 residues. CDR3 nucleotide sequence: TGTGCCAGCAGTTTAGCGGGAGGGCCTTCCCTTGAGCAGTTCTTC. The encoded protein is CASSLAGGPSLEQFF. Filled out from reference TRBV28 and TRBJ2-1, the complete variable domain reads DVKVTQSSRYLVKRTGEKVFLECVQDMDHENMFWYRQDPGLGLRLIYFSYDVKMKEKGDIPEGYSVSREKKERFSLILESASTNQTSMYLCASSLAGGPSLEQFFGPGTRLTVL.

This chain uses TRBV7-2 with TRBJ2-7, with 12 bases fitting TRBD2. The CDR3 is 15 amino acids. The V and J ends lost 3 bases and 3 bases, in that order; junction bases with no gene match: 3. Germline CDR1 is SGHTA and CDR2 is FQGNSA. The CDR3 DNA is TGTGCCAGCAGCTTGACGACTAGCGGGAGCTACGAGCAGTACTTC. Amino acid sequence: CASSLTTSGSYEQYF.

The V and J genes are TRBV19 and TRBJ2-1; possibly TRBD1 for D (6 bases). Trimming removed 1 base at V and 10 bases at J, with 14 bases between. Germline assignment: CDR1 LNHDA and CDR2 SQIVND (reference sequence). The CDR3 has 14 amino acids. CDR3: CASSIGTALSEQFF. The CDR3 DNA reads TGTGCCAGTAGTATAGGGACAGCTCTAAGCGAGCAGTTCTTC. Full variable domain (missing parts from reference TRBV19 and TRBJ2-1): DGGITQSPKYLFRKEGQNVTLSCEQNLNHDAMYWYRQDPGQGLRLIYYSQIVNDFQKGDIAEGYSVSREKKESFPLTVTSAQKNPTAFYLCASSIGTALSEQFFGPGTRLTVL.

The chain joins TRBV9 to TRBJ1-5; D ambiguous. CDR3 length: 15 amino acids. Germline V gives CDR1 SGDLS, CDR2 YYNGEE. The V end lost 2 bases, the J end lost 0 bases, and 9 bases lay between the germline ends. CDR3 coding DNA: TGTGCCAGCAGCGTCGGCAGCGGTAGCAATCAGCCCCAGCATTTT. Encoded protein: CASSVGSGSNQPQHF. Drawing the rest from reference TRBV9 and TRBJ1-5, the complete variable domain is DSGVTQTPKHLITATGQRVTLRCSPRSGDLSVYWYQQSLDQGLQFLIQYYNGEERAKGNILERFSAQQFPDLHSELNLSSLELGDSALYFCASSVGSGSNQPQHFGDGTRLSIL.

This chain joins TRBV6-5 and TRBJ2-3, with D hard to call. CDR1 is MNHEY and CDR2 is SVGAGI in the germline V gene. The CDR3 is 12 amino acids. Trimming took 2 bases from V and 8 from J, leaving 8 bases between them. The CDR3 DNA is TGTGCCAGCAGTTACGAGCTGGGTACGCAGTATTTT. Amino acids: CASSYELGTQYF.

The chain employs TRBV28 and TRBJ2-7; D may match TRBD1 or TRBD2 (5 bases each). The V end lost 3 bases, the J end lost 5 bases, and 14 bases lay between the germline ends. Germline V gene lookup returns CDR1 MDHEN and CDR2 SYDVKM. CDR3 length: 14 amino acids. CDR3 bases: TGTGCCAGCAGTTTCCCAGGGAGTCGTCACGAGCAGTACTTC. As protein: CASSFPGSRHEQYF.

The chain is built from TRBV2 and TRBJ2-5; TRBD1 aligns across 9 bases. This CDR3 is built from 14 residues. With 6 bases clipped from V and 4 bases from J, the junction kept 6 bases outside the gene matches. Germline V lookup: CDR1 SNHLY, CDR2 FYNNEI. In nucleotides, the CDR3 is TGTGCCAGCAGACGAGACAGGGGGGGAGAGACCCAGTACTTC. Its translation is CASRRDRGGETQYF.

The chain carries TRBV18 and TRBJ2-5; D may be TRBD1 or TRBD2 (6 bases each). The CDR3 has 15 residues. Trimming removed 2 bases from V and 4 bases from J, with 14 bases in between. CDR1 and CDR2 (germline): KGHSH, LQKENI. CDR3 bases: TGTGCCAGCTCACCAAGCTCGGGGGCGCGAGAGACCCAGTACTTC. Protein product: CASSPSSGARETQYF.

The CDR3 loop is CASSLGRGADTQYF. In DNA form, the CDR3 reads TGTGCCAGCAGCCTGGGGAGGGGGGCGGATACGCAGTATTTT. The genes are TRBV11-3 and TRBJ2-3; D possibly corresponds to TRBD2 (7 bases). The CDR3 runs to 14 residues. Germline CDR1 SGHNT, CDR2 YENEEA. Trimming left V 5 bases short and J 6 bases short, with 15 bases between. The full variable domain, its missing parts supplied by reference TRBV11-3 and TRBJ2-3, is EAGVVQSPRYKIIEKKQPVAFWCNPISGHNTLYWYLQNLGQGPELLIRYENEEAVDDSQLPKDRFSAERLKGVDSTLKIQPAELGDSAVYLCASSLGRGADTQYFGPGTRLTVL.

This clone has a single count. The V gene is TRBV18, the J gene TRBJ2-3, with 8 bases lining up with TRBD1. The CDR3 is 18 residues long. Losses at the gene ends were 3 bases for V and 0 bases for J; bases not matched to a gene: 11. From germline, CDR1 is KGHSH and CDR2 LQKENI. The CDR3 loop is CASSPFQGAVTSTDTQYF. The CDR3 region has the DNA TGTGCCAGCTCACCTTTCCAGGGGGCAGTGACAAGCACAGATACGCAGTATTTT.

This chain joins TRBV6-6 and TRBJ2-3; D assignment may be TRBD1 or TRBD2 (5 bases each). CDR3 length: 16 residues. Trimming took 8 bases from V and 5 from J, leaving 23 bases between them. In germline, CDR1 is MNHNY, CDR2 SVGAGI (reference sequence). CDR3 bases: TGTGCCAGCTCAAACCCCCGGGGAAGGGGCAGAGATACGCAGTATTTT. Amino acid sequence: CASSNPRGRGRDTQYF.

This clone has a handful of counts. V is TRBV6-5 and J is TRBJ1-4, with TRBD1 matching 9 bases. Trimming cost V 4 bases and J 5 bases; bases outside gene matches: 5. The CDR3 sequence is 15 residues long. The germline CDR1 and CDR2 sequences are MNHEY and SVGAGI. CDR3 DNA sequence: TGTGCCAGCAGTTCCCGACAGGGGGGAAATGAAAAACTGTTTTTT. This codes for CASSSRQGGNEKLFF.

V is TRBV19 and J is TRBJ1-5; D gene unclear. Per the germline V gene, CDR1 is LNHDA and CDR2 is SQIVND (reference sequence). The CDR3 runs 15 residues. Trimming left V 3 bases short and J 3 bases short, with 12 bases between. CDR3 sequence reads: CASSIAVGNNQPQHF. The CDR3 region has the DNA TGTGCCAGTAGTATCGCCGTGGGAAACAATCAGCCCCAGCATTTT.

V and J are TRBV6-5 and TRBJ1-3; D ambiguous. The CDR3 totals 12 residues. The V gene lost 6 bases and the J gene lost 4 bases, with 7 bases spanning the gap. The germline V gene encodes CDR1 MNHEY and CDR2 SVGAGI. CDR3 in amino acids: CASRNPGNTIYF. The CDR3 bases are TGTGCCAGCAGAAATCCAGGAAACACCATATATTTT.

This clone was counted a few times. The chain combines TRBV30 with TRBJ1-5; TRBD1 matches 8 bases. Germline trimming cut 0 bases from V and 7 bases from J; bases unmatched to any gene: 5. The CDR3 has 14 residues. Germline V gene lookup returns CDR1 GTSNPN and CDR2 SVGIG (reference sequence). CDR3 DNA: TGTGCCTGGAGTGTACAGGGGGTCCGGCAGCCCCAGCATTTT. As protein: CAWSVQGVRQPQHF.

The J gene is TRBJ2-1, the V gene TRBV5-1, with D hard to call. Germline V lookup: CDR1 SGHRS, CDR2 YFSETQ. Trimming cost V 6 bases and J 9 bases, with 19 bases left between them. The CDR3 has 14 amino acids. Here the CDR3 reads CASIPVGKASEQFF. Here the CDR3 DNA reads TGCGCCAGCATCCCCGTTGGGAAAGCGAGTGAGCAGTTCTTC.

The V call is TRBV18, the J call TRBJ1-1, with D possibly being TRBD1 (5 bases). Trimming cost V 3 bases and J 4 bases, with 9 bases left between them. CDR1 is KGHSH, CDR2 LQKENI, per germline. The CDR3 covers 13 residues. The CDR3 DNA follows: TGTGCCAGCTCACCCGACAGCACCACTGAAGCTTTCTTT. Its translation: CASSPDSTTEAFF.

DNA of the CDR3: TGTGCCAGCAGCCCGGGCCTTAGCACAGATACGCAGTATTTT. Translating gives CASSPGLSTDTQYF. The chain uses TRBV11-3 and TRBJ2-3; D remains ambiguous. This CDR3 contains 14 residues. V dropped 5 bases and J dropped 0 bases, with 9 bases sitting between them. The germline gives CDR1 SGHNT, CDR2 YENEEA.

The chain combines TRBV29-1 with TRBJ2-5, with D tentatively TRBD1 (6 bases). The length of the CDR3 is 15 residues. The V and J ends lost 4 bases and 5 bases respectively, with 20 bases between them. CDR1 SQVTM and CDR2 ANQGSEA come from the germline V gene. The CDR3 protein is CSVGGPGRRAETQYF. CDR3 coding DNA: TGCAGCGTTGGGGGGCCGGGACGGCGGGCGGAGACCCAGTACTTC.